This T cell receptor beta chain was retrieved from a study of T cell changes during pregnancy in multiple sclerosis. This CDR3 contains 15 residues. V was cut by 3 bases and J by 10 bases, with 16 bases left in between. Germline CDR1 reads LNHDA; CDR2 reads SQIVND (reference sequence). The data were produced by immunoSEQ multiplex PCR, yet TCRdb's version contains in-frame clones alone and is incomplete. Here the sample spans 50,000 to 65,000 clones, approximately 92% being singletons. The clonotype was recovered from a female donor with multiple sclerosis, enrolled in a pregnancy study. The source material was peripheral blood, sampled in the first trimester of pregnancy. The chain combines TRBV19 with TRBJ1-6, with no clear D. CDR3: CASSIVSVGRSPLHF. The CDR3 bases are TGTGCCAGTAGTATTGTCTCGGTGGGGAGATCACCCCTCCACTTT.